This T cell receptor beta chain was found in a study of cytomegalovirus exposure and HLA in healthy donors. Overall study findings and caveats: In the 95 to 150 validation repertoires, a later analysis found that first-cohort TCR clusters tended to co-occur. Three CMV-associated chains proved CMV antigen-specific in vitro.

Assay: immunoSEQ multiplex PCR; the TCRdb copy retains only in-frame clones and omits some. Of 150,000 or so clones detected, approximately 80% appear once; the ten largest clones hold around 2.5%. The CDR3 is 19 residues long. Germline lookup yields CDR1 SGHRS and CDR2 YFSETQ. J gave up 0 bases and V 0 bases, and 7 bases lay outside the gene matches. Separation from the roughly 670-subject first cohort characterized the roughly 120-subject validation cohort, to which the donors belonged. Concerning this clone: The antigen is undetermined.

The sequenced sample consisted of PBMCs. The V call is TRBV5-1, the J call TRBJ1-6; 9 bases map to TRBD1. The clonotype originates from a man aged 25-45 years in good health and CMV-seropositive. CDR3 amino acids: CASSLEGQGFSSYNSPLHF. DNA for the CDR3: TGCGCCAGCAGCTTGGAGGGACAGGGTTTTTCCTCCTATAATTCACCCCTCCACTTT.